There are a few counts of the clone carrying this T cell receptor (beta chain). The assay was immunoSEQ multiplex PCR, and TCRdb's table has in-frame clones only and misses some. The sample records about 68,000 clones, roughly nine tenths being singletons. Between the trimmed V and J ends, which lost 0 bases and 11 bases, there was a span of 11 bases. Per germline, CDR1 DFQATT and CDR2 SNEGSKA (reference sequence). There are 11 residues in the CDR3. The source of the sample is a study of T cell changes during pregnancy in multiple sclerosis. This clonotype was sampled from a female donor in good health, enrolled as a control in a pregnancy study. The chain employs TRBV20-1 and TRBJ2-7, with a weak D call TRBD2 (6 bases). This specimen consisted of peripheral blood, obtained in the second trimester of pregnancy. The CDR3 loop reads CSARETSNEYF. In nucleotides, the CDR3 is TGCAGTGCTAGAGAGACTAGTAACGAGTACTTC.